These 13 T cell receptor beta chains were all obtained from the same sample, sequenced in a study of CD8 T cells in Susac syndrome. RNA, at about 0.45 to 1 ug, was reverse transcribed with random hexamers. One entry per CDR3 protein, called by TCRdb with MiXCR from the immunoSEQ multiplex PCR reads. The data show under 85,000 distinct CDR3 sequences, approximately 95% seen once. The sequenced material came from CD8+ T cells from PBMCs. These receptors came from a human donor with Susac syndrome.

This chain joins TRBV6-6 and TRBJ2-7, with D perhaps TRBD2 (6 bases). The germline V and J ends were trimmed by 2 bases and 6 bases, with 17 bases remaining between them. The length of the CDR3 is 15 residues. The germline CDR1 and CDR2 sequences are MNHNY and SVGAGI (reference sequence). DNA for the CDR3: TGTGCCAGCAGTTACGTCGGGGGAAACCTAGGCGAGCAGTACTTC. Amino acids: CASSYVGGNLGEQYF.

The chain recombines TRBV10-3 with TRBJ1-2; D gene unclear. V was shortened by 0 bases and J by 4 bases, with 6 bases between the two germline ends. CDR1 is ENHRY, CDR2 SYGVKD, per germline. The CDR3 spans 13 residues. The CDR3 bases are TGTGCCATCAGTGAGTCGGGGATCTATGGCTACACCTTC. Translated: CAISESGIYGYTF.

The CDR3 DNA sequence: TGTGCCAGCAGCGAGGTTGGGGATTGGAACACTGAAGCTTTCTTT. Translating gives CASSEVGDWNTEAFF. The V gene is TRBV7-9, the J gene TRBJ1-1; D remains ambiguous. This CDR3 has 15 residues. Trimming left V 5 bases short and J 1 base short, with 14 bases between. CDR1 and CDR2 (germline): SEHNR, FQNEAQ (reference sequence).

The chain carries TRBV15 and TRBJ2-7; 8 positions agree with TRBD1. The CDR3 loop spans 16 amino acids. The J segment lost 7 bases and the V segment lost 1 base, leaving 12 bases of the junction unmatched. Germline values: CDR1 LNHNV, CDR2 YYDKDF (reference sequence). The CDR3 sequence is CATSRAPRTGLREQYF. As DNA, the CDR3 is TGTGCCACCAGCAGAGCCCCTCGGACAGGGTTGCGGGAGCAGTACTTC.

The chain links TRBV27 to TRBJ1-4; 8 bases fit TRBD1. The germline V gene has CDR1 MNHEY and CDR2 SMNVEV (reference sequence). CDR3 length equals 16 residues. V gave up 0 bases and J gave up 8 bases; unmatched junction bases: 8. DNA for the CDR3: TGTGCCAGCAGTTTATCAACTTACAGGGGGAACGAAAAACTGTTTTTT. Amino acid sequence: CASSLSTYRGNEKLFF. Full variable domain (rest looked up from reference TRBV27 and TRBJ1-4): EAQVTQNPRYLITVTGKKLTVTCSQNMNHEYMSWYRQDPGLGLRQIYYSMNVEVTDKGDVPEGYKVSRKEKRNFPLILESPSPNQTSLYFCASSLSTYRGNEKLFFGSGTQLSVL.

This clonotype has only one observation. The V call is TRBV29-1, the J call TRBJ1-2; D remains ambiguous. Looked up from germline, CDR1 is SQVTM and CDR2 is ANQGSEA. The CDR3 runs 11 residues. V was cut by 4 bases and J by 6 bases, with 9 bases left in between. The CDR3 loop reads CSVGAGDGYTF. In nucleotides, the CDR3 is TGCAGCGTTGGTGCAGGCGATGGCTACACCTTC.

The CDR3 sequence: CASSSGGINQPQHF. The CDR3, as DNA: TGTGCCAGCAGTTCCGGTGGGATTAATCAGCCCCAGCATTTT. The chain couples TRBV12-3 or TRBV12-4 to TRBJ1-5; D is ambiguous. The germline V and J ends were trimmed by 4 bases and 4 bases, with 11 bases remaining between them. The CDR3 contains 14 residues.

This clonotype was seen a few times. V gene TRBV4-2 combines with J gene TRBJ2-7, with 10 bases fitting TRBD2. V lost 0 bases and J lost 2; bases outside the gene matches: 4. This CDR3 comprises 16 residues. Germline V gene data show CDR1 as LGHNA and CDR2 as YNFKEQ. The CDR3 region is CASSQEGTSAPYEQYF. The CDR3 region has the DNA TGTGCCAGCAGCCAAGAAGGGACTAGCGCTCCCTACGAGCAGTACTTC.

Only one count was recorded for this clonotype. The chain couples TRBV7-2 to TRBJ2-5; no firm D call. V dropped 7 bases and J dropped 2 bases, with 11 bases sitting between them. The CDR3 covers 13 residues. Germline V gene sequence: CDR1 SGHTA, CDR2 FQGNSA. CDR3 nucleotides: TGTGCCAGCACGGCGCAGAATCAAGAGACCCAGTACTTC. It is translated as CASTAQNQETQYF. The full variable domain, completed using reference TRBV7-2 and TRBJ2-5, is GAGVSQSPSNKVTEKGKDVELRCDPISGHTALYWYRQSLGQGLEFLIYFQGNSAPDKSGLPSDRFSAERTGGSVSTLTIQRTQQEDSAVYLCASTAQNQETQYFGPGTRLLVL.

The V gene is TRBV6-5, the J gene TRBJ2-3; 9 bases match TRBD2. Germline CDR1 reads MNHEY; CDR2 reads SVGAGI. V lost 2 bases and J lost 9; bases outside the gene matches: 3. This CDR3 has 13 residues. For the CDR3, the DNA is TGTGCCAGCAGTTACCGCGGGACTAGCACGCAGTATTTT. Protein product: CASSYRGTSTQYF.

In its sample, this clonotype was seen a few times. This chain uses TRBV4-1 with TRBJ2-1, with D perhaps being TRBD1 or TRBD2 (5 bases each). Deletions cut 3 bases from V and 10 bases from J, with 19 bases between. This CDR3 is built from 15 residues. Germline V CDR1 and CDR2: MGHRA, YSYEKL. CDR3 in amino acids: CASSHLQGLAREQFF. The CDR3 DNA reads TGCGCCAGCAGCCACCTTCAGGGCCTAGCTAGAGAGCAGTTCTTC.

The V call is TRBV4-3, the J call TRBJ2-5, with D possibly being TRBD2 (6 bases). The CDR3 has 16 amino acids. Germline V gene data show CDR1 as LGHNA and CDR2 as YSLEER. Trimming removed 0 bases from V and 5 bases from J, with 16 bases in between. The CDR3 region has the DNA TGCGCCAGCAGCCAAGATTACGGGGGTGGGGGGGAGACCCAGTACTTC. Its protein product is CASSQDYGGGGETQYF.

The V call is TRBV12-3 or TRBV12-4, the J call TRBJ2-3; no reliable D call. CDR3 length equals 14 residues. Trimming removed 3 bases from V and 6 bases from J, with 13 bases in between. Written as DNA, the CDR3 is TGTGCCAGCAGTTTTGGAGTGTGGGTTGATACGCAGTATTTT. Residues: CASSFGVWVDTQYF.